A single sample gave rise to the 9 T cell receptor beta chains below, sequenced in a study of CD8 T cells in ankylosing spondylitis. MiXCR, run by TCRdb on the 5' RACE reads, gives a single entry per CDR3 protein. Among some 220,000 distinct CDR3 sequences listed, roughly 8.2% were seen once. Source material: blood, either unsorted or a sorted T cell fraction (not recorded which). The receptors here all came from a female donor with ankylosing spondylitis or in good health (not recorded which).

The chain is built from TRBV4-2 and TRBJ2-5; TRBD2 agrees at 12 bases. Germline CDR1 is LGHNA and CDR2 is YNFKEQ. J was trimmed by 5 bases and V by 4 bases; bases with no gene match: 8. The CDR3 has 16 amino acids. The CDR3 reads CASSPGTSGSEETQYF. In nucleotides, the CDR3 is TGTGCCAGCAGCCCCGGGACTAGCGGGTCGGAGGAGACCCAGTACTTC.

This clonotype was detected ten times or more. This chain joins TRBV12-3 or TRBV12-4 and TRBJ1-1; D unresolved. V gave up 5 bases and J gave up 1 base, with 8 bases separating them. The CDR3 has 13 residues. CDR3 sequence reads: CASSIHQNTEAFF. The CDR3 region has the DNA TGTGCCAGCAGTATACATCAGAACACTGAAGCTTTCTTT.

This clonotype was picked up a small number of times. This sequence joins TRBV7-2 and TRBJ2-3, with 12 bases that match TRBD2. Germline trimming cut 5 bases from V and 2 bases from J; bases unmatched to any gene: 5. The length of the CDR3 is 16 residues. Germline V lookup: CDR1 SGHTA, CDR2 FQGNSA. For the CDR3, the DNA is TGTGCCAGCAGCCCCTCTAGCGGGAGGGCCACAGATACGCAGTATTTT. Translation: CASSPSSGRATDTQYF.

This clonotype was counted at least ten times. J is TRBJ1-1 and V is TRBV29-1; D not resolved. The CDR3 contains 10 residues. The ends were cut back, 3 bases at V and 4 bases at J, with 3 bases in the middle. CDR1 SQVTM and CDR2 ANQGSEA come from the germline V gene. The CDR3 reads CSVEGTEAFF. Written as DNA, the CDR3 is TGCAGCGTTGAGGGCACTGAAGCTTTCTTT.

This clonotype was picked up many times. The chain recombines TRBV20-1 with TRBJ2-2; 7 nucleotides align to TRBD2. The CDR3 consists of 15 residues. Germline values: CDR1 DFQATT, CDR2 SNEGSKA (reference sequence). V trimming: 2 bases; J trimming: 7 bases; junction bases outside the gene matches: 10. This CDR3 is CSARKMGGRGGELFF. CDR3 nucleotide sequence: TGCAGTGCTAGAAAGATGGGCGGGAGAGGCGGGGAGCTGTTTTTT.

This clonotype was picked up many times. The chain carries TRBV10-3 and TRBJ2-5, with 7 bases aligning to TRBD1. There are 14 residues in the CDR3. Losses at the gene ends were 0 bases for V and 2 bases for J; bases not matched to a gene: 0. Germline V CDR1 and CDR2: ENHRY, SYGVKD. The DNA for the CDR3 is TGTGCCATCAGTGAGTCGGGACAGCAAGAGACCCAGTACTTC. This translates into CAISESGQQETQYF.

In this sample, this clonotype turned up many times. The CDR3 DNA is TGCAGCGTTCACAGAGGCACTGAAGCTTTCTTT. It is translated as CSVHRGTEAFF. This chain joins TRBV29-1 and TRBJ1-1; no reliable D call. Germline values: CDR1 SQVTM, CDR2 ANQGSEA. V was shortened by 5 bases and J by 4 bases, with 8 bases between the two germline ends. The CDR3 is made up of 11 amino acids.

This clonotype was counted ten times or more. The V and J genes are TRBV29-1 and TRBJ2-5; D is perhaps TRBD1 (5 bases). Germline CDR1 is SQVTM and CDR2 is ANQGSEA. Trimming removed 5 bases from V and 5 bases from J, with 18 bases in between. This CDR3 is built from 14 residues. CDR3 bases: TGCAGCGTTTCCTGGGGATCAGGGTCCGAGACCCAGTACTTC. Translation: CSVSWGSGSETQYF.

This chain links TRBV28 with TRBJ2-6, with D possibly matching TRBD1 (6 bases). The germline gives CDR1 MDHEN, CDR2 SYDVKM. The V gene lost 5 bases and the J gene lost 2 bases, with 10 bases spanning the gap. This CDR3 is 15 amino acids long. Here the CDR3 reads CASSIHRAGANVLTF. The DNA for the CDR3 is TGTGCCAGCAGTATTCACAGGGCTGGGGCCAACGTCCTGACTTTC.